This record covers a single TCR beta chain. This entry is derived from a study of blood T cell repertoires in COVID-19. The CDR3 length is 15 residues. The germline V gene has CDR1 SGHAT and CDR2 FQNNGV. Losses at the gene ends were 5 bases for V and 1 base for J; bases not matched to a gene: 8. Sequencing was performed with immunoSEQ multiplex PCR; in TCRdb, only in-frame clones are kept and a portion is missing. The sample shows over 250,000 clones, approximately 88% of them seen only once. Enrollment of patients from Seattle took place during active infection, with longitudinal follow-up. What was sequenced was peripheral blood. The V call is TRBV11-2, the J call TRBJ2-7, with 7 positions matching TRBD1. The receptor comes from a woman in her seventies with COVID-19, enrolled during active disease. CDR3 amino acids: CASSLGQARSYEQYF. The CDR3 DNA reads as TGTGCCAGCAGCCTAGGACAGGCCCGTTCCTACGAGCAGTACTTC.